This T cell receptor beta chain is from a study of blood T cell repertoires in COVID-19. Study information: Samples taken during acute and convalescent COVID-19 were collected in the United States, Italy and Spain.

Sequencing was performed with immunoSEQ multiplex PCR; in TCRdb, only in-frame clones are kept and a portion is missing. The sample has about 170,000 clones; 85% to 90% are singletons. Trimming stripped 1 base from V and 1 base from J, with 8 bases between. The CDR3 contains 15 residues. Germline V gene lookup returns CDR1 MGHRA and CDR2 YSYEKL. There are a few counts of this clone. V and J are TRBV4-1 and TRBJ1-3; D unclear. Sample: peripheral blood. The TCR comes from a man younger than 35 with active or convalescent COVID-19. CDR3 loop: CASSQVRMSGNTIYF. The CDR3 DNA reads TGCGCCAGCAGCCAAGTCAGGATGTCTGGAAACACCATATATTTT.